This T cell receptor beta chain was found in a study of OX40 agonist ivuxolimab in advanced cancers. Broadly, across the study: Ivuxolimab was an agonistic, fully human IgG2 monoclonal antibody directed against OX40 (CD134), a costimulatory receptor. Intravenous ivuxolimab was administered to patients every 2 weeks at six dose levels: 0.01, 0.1, 0.3, 1.5, 3 and 10 mg/kg. The paper describes the monotherapy dose-escalation part (N ≈ 49 patients) of the phase I trial of ivuxolimab. Partial responses occurred in three dose-escalation patients: two with cutaneous melanoma and one with hepatocellular carcinoma. A male proportion of 82.7% and a mean age of roughly 58 years, ranging from about 23 to 90, were recorded for the dose-escalation cohort. Patients were allowed to have had prior anti-PD-1, anti-PD-L1 or anti-CTLA-4 therapy, and 40% of the dose-escalation patients had been treated with checkpoint inhibitors. Peripheral TCRbeta sequencing aimed to test whether ivuxolimab altered TCR sequence diversity and caused clonal T-cell expansion. Of the 50 or so patients in dose escalation, some 19 had hepatocellular carcinoma, around 15 had melanoma, 9 had renal cell carcinoma and 9 had head and neck cancer. What the authors observed across the whole study: At doses of 0.1 to 3.0 mg/kg, clonal expansion of both CD4+ and CD8+ T cells in blood was seen between baseline and week 6. Which antigens the clonally expanded peripheral T cells were specific for was not determined. In partial responders in the 0.1-3.0 mg/kg groups, normalized peripheral clonal expansion was found to be among the lowest, especially among CD8+ T cells. Low levels of normalized T-cell clonal expansion were also seen in some patients who did not respond. After ivuxolimab, expanded clones were on average more numerous among CD8+ T cells than among CD4+ T cells.

Measured from the cysteine to the phenylalanine, the CDR3 is 16 residues long. The sequence is cut down to CDR3 DNA, 48 bases in frame from base 1. From a lookup of the germline V gene, CDR1 and CDR2 are SGHVS and FNYEAQ. Between the V and J ends, shortened by 0 bases and 7 bases respectively, the junction contains 19 bases. Genomic DNA was extracted from sorted cells for sequencing of the TCRbeta CDR3 region. TCRbeta CDR3 regions were sequenced using the immunoSEQ Assay. Entries here come from immuneACCESS through TCRdb and include only in-frame sequences with V and J called. Some clones fail to appear in such tables; in the studies checked, an unresolved V gene covers under half of the shortfall, and the cause of the remainder is unknown. The sample contains under 95,000 clones, 91% of them found a single time. The ten largest clones take up roughly 8.9% of the sample. Points on this clone: The antigen this receptor binds is unknown. The sample holds no much larger clone one base away, and base qualities are not on file.

The trial excluded patients who had a history of autoimmune disease or were on systemic immunosuppression. In every dose cohort, peripheral blood was drawn for TCR sequencing at baseline, cycle 4 day 1, and cycle 7 day 1. Samples were obtained from an open-label, multicenter, first-in-human phase I dose-escalation trial of ivuxolimab. Adults with locally advanced or metastatic melanoma, renal cell carcinoma, hepatocellular carcinoma or head and neck squamous cell carcinoma were enrolled in the trial. Before TCR sequencing, CD4+ and CD8+ T cells were separately sorted from peripheral blood. The chain was built from TRBV7-6 and TRBJ2-7; the D gene could be TRBD1 or TRBD2, each one agreeing over 5 bases. The clonotype was recovered from an adult with an advanced solid tumor such as melanoma, head and neck, liver or kidney cancer. Here the sequenced sample was CD4+ or CD8+ T cells sorted from blood, taken in a trial of the OX40 agonist ivuxolimab. The DNA sequence is given as TGTGCCAGCAGCTTAGCGGCCGGGACCGAACTCCTGGAGCAGTACTTC. Its translation reads: CASSLAAGTELLEQYF.